These 17 T cell receptor beta chains originate from one sample sequenced in a study of T cells in localized non-small cell lung cancer (dated by TCRdb to the early 2020s). Libraries were prepared through the immunoSEQ multiplex PCR assay. TCRdb took over this immuneACCESS table, retaining in-frame rearrangements with V and J assigned. Such tables are incomplete; in checked studies, under half of the missing clones stem from an unresolved V gene, and the remainder is unexplained. The sample yields fewer than 45,000 clones; about 90% were counted once. The ten largest clones represent 6.4% of the sample. The specimen was peripheral blood, collected before any cancer treatment. The receptors were sampled from a man aged 35-75 years with stage I lung adenocarcinoma.

The chain carries TRBV7-2 and TRBJ2-1; D is uncertain. Germline V lookup: CDR1 SGHTA, CDR2 FQGNSA. V lost 6 bases, J lost 3 bases, and 15 bases lay in between. The CDR3 covers 15 residues. The CDR3 DNA is TGTGCCAGCAGGCCCCAGTTGGGGATCTACAATGAGCAGTTCTTC. As protein: CASRPQLGIYNEQFF.

The chain recombines TRBV7-9 with TRBJ2-2; 9 bases match TRBD2. V lost 2 bases, J lost 4 bases, and 5 bases stayed unmatched. CDR1 is SEHNR, CDR2 FQNEAQ, per germline (reference sequence). The CDR3 sequence is 16 residues long. CDR3 DNA: TGTGCCAGCAGCTTAAGCGGGGGGCTGGGCACCGGGGAGCTGTTTTTT. Its translation: CASSLSGGLGTGELFF.

This clone has just one count. The chain recombines TRBV20-1 with TRBJ2-2; D possibly corresponds to TRBD1 (6 bases). The CDR3 consists of 11 residues. Germline assignment: CDR1 DFQATT and CDR2 SNEGSKA (reference sequence). Trimming took 6 bases from V and 13 from J, leaving 15 bases between them. The CDR3: CSAYTGRGLFF. CDR3 nucleotides: TGCAGTGCGTATACAGGGCGAGGGCTGTTTTTT.

J is TRBJ1-6 and V is TRBV30; TRBD1 is a possible D gene (5 bases). V lost 1 base and J 14 bases, leaving 15 bases between the germline ends. The germline V gene encodes CDR1 GTSNPN and CDR2 SVGIG (reference sequence). The CDR3 spans 13 residues. This CDR3 is CAWSGQTNRALHF. The CDR3, as DNA: TGTGCCTGGAGTGGACAGACCAACCGGGCCCTCCACTTT.

The chain couples TRBV15 to TRBJ2-7, with 7 positions matching TRBD2. Germline V gene data show CDR1 as LNHNV and CDR2 as YYDKDF (reference sequence). The CDR3 contains 16 residues. The V gene end was trimmed by 4 bases and the J gene end by 0 bases; junction bases not matched to a gene: 9. The CDR3 DNA follows: TGTGCCACCAGCACCTACAGCGGGACGCCCTCCTACGAGCAGTACTTC. Protein: CATSTYSGTPSYEQYF.

The V gene is TRBV4-3, the J gene TRBJ2-7; D may be TRBD2 (7 bases). V was shortened by 1 base and J by 6 bases, with 19 bases between the two germline ends. The V gene's germline CDR1 is LGHNA and CDR2 YSLEER. This CDR3 region has 16 residues. This CDR3 reads CASSQGTGTGGIEQYF. The CDR3 coding sequence is TGCGCCAGCAGCCAAGGAACAGGGACGGGGGGTATCGAGCAGTACTTC.

This sequence joins TRBV19 and TRBJ2-5; possible D gene TRBD1, 6 bases. Germline assignment: CDR1 LNHDA and CDR2 SQIVND (reference sequence). The CDR3 has 13 residues. V lost 3 bases and J 4 bases, leaving 9 bases between the germline ends. DNA for the CDR3: TGTGCCAGTAGTATGGCCAGGGGAGAGACCCAGTACTTC. As protein: CASSMARGETQYF. Full variable domain (rest looked up from reference TRBV19 and TRBJ2-5): DGGITQSPKYLFRKEGQNVTLSCEQNLNHDAMYWYRQDPGQGLRLIYYSQIVNDFQKGDIAEGYSVSREKKESFPLTVTSAQKNPTAFYLCASSMARGETQYFGPGTRLLVL.

The chain uses TRBV25-1 and TRBJ2-1; D gene unclear. Trimming shortened V by 6 bases and J by 5 bases, and 8 bases separated the two germline ends. Germline V gene data show CDR1 as MGHDK and CDR2 as SYGVNS. The CDR3 length is 12 residues. This CDR3 reads CASRRPDNEQFF. CDR3 bases: TGTGCCAGCAGGCGGCCAGACAATGAGCAGTTCTTC.

The chain joins TRBV4-2 to TRBJ2-3; D uncertain. The CDR3 consists of 18 residues. From germline, CDR1 is LGHNA and CDR2 YNFKEQ. The V gene lost 4 bases and the J gene lost 1 base, with 21 bases spanning the gap. The CDR3 sequence is CASSRNPLGSWGTDTQYF. CDR3 bases: TGTGCCAGCAGCCGTAACCCTCTGGGTAGCTGGGGCACAGATACGCAGTATTTT.

As DNA, the CDR3 is TGTGCCAGCAGATTGTCAGGACAGGGGGCGGGCGAGCAGTACTTC. It codes for CASRLSGQGAGEQYF. The chain uses TRBV28 and TRBJ2-7, with 11 bases fitting TRBD1. Unmatched junction bases numbered 10, after V lost 6 bases and J lost 6 bases. The CDR3 has 15 residues. From germline, CDR1 is MDHEN and CDR2 SYDVKM.

This clone was detected only once. This chain uses TRBV4-3 with TRBJ2-4, with 11 bases that match TRBD1. The CDR3 has 15 residues. After removal of 4 bases from V and 4 bases from J, the junction contained 3 bases not matched to a gene. Germline V gene sequence: CDR1 LGHNA, CDR2 YSLEER. The CDR3 here is CASSLGTGGKNIQYF. The CDR3 DNA reads as TGCGCCAGCAGCCTTGGGACAGGGGGTAAAAACATTCAGTACTTC.

This sequence joins TRBV14 and TRBJ2-7, with D uncertain. Germline V CDR1 and CDR2: SGHDN, FVKESK. The V and J ends lost 2 bases and 3 bases respectively, with 5 bases between them. CDR3 length: 12 residues. CDR3: CASSQFSYEQYF. The DNA for the CDR3 is TGTGCCAGCAGCCAATTCAGCTACGAGCAGTACTTC.

This clone was picked up one time. This CDR3 reads CASSRESYNEQFF. The CDR3 DNA is TGTGCCAGCAGCCGGGAATCCTACAATGAGCAGTTCTTC. This chain joins TRBV9 and TRBJ2-1, with a weak D call TRBD2 (5 bases). CDR3 size: 13 residues. V was shortened by 4 bases and J by 1 base, with 6 bases between the two germline ends. CDR1 is SGDLS and CDR2 is YYNGEE in the germline V gene.

This rearrangement joins TRBV6-1 to TRBJ1-5; possibly TRBD1 for D (5 bases). The V and J ends lost 3 bases and 2 bases respectively, with 8 bases between them. Germline V CDR1 and CDR2: MNHNS, SASEGT. CDR3 length: 14 residues. This CDR3 is CASSEGGGNQPQHF. The CDR3 DNA is TGTGCCAGCAGTGAGGGGGGTGGCAATCAGCCCCAGCATTTT.

The chain carries TRBV5-7 and TRBJ2-2; D may be TRBD2 (5 bases). TRBV5-7 is given ORF status, its function remaining uncertain. Trimming left V 0 bases short and J 1 base short, with 10 bases between. CDR3 size: 16 residues. The CDR3 sequence: CASSLEVALNTGELFF. In nucleotides, the CDR3 is TGTGCCAGCAGCTTGGAGGTAGCGTTGAACACCGGGGAGCTGTTTTTT.

The J gene is TRBJ1-5, the V gene TRBV5-4; D remains ambiguous. V shed 0 bases and J shed 3 bases, with 10 bases lying between them. The CDR3 runs 15 residues. Germline-derived CDR1 and CDR2 are SGHNT and YYREEE (reference sequence). The CDR3 loop is CASSLATAFNQPQHF. The CDR3 nucleotides read TGTGCCAGCAGCTTGGCCACAGCCTTCAATCAGCCCCAGCATTTT.

A few counts support this clone. The genes are TRBV11-2 and TRBJ2-7; D not resolved. Germline V gene lookup returns CDR1 SGHAT and CDR2 FQNNGV. The CDR3 sequence is 11 residues long. V was shortened by 6 bases and J by 5 bases, with 8 bases between the two germline ends. The chain's CDR3 is CASRSPDEQYF. CDR3 coding DNA: TGTGCCAGCAGAAGCCCAGACGAGCAGTACTTC.